Detailed here is one T cell receptor beta chain. The data originate from a study of spatial heterogeneity in lung cancer. CDR1 SQVTM and CDR2 ANQGSEA come from the germline V gene. The CDR3 contains 13 residues. The V and J ends lost 7 bases and 6 bases respectively, with 19 bases between them. The time point is: sample taken at primary tumor resection. Material for sequencing was whole RNA from tumor, nontumor lung or frozen PBMC, left unsorted. Untreated early-stage non-small cell lung cancer patients, 65 to 90 in total, were the donors. TCR cDNA molecules each had a unique molecular identifier. TCRdb reprocessed the 5' RACE reads via MiXCR and lists one record per CDR3 protein. The data show fewer than 12,000 distinct CDR3 sequences, 8.6% seen once.

The TCR sequence derives from a male donor with early-stage non-small cell lung cancer. This chain joins TRBV29-1 and TRBJ2-7; possible D gene TRBD2, 5 bases. This specimen was PBMCs, taken at surgery. CDR3 in DNA: TGCAGCGCCAAAAACTTAGCGACCCGCGAGCAGTACTTC. This gives the protein CSAKNLATREQYF.